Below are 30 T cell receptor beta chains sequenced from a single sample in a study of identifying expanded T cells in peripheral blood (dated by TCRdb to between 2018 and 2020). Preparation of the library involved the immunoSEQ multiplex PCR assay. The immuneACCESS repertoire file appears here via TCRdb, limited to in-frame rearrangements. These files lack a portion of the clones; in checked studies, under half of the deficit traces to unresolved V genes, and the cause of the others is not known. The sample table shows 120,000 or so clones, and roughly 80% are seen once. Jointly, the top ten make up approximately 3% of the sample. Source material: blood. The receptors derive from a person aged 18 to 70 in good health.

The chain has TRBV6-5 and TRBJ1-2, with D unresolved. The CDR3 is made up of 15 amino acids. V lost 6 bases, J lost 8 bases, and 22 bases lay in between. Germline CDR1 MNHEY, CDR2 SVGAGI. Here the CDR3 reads CASRLDFGQFNGYTF. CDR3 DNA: TGTGCCAGCAGACTAGATTTTGGGCAGTTCAACGGCTACACCTTC.

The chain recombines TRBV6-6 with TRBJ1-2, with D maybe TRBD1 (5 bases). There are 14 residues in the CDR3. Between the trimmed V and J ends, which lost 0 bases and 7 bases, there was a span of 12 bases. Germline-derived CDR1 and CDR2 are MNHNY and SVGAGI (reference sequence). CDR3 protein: CASSYSRGGSGYTF. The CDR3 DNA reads TGTGCCAGCAGTTACTCAAGGGGAGGCAGTGGCTACACCTTC.

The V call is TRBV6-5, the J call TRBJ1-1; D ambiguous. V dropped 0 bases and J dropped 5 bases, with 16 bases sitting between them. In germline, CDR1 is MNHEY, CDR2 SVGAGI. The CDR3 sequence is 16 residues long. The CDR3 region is CASSYSPWVRRTEAFF. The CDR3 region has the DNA TGTGCCAGCAGTTACTCCCCATGGGTCAGGAGGACTGAAGCTTTCTTT.

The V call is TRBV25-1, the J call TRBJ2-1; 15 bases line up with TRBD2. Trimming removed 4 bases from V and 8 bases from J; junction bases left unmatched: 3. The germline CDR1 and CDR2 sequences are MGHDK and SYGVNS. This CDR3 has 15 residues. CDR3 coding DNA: TGTGCCAGCAGTGCCGGACTAGCGGGGGGGCATGAGCAGTTCTTC. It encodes CASSAGLAGGHEQFF.

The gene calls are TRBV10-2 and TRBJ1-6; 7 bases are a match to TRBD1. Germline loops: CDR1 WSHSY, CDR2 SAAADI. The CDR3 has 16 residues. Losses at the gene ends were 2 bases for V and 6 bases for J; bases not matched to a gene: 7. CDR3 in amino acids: CASSEPGQSPNSPLHF. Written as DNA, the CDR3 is TGCGCCAGCAGTGAGCCGGGACAGTCACCTAATTCACCCCTCCACTTT.

In DNA, the CDR3 is TGTGCCAGCGCCTCGGCATATGCGGCCAGCGGGAACGAGCAGTACTTC. Translating it yields CASASAYAASGNEQYF. The rearrangement links TRBV9 to TRBJ2-7, with 7 nucleotides matching TRBD2. Trimming at V came to 7 bases and at J to 5 bases, leaving 18 bases not matched to a gene. This CDR3 has 16 residues. The germline V gene encodes CDR1 SGDLS and CDR2 YYNGEE.

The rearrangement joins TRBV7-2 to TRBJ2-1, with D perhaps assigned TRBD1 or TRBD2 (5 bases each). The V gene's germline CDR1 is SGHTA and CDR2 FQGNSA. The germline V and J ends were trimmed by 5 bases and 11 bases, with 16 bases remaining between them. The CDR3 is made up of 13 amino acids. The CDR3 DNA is TGTGCCAGCAGCGATAATGGGGGTAGCAAGCAGTTCTTC. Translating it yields CASSDNGGSKQFF.

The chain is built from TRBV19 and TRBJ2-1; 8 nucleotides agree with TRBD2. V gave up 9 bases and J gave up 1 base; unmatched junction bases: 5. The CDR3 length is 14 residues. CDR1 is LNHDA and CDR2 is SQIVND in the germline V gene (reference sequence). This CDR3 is CASRGGLSYNEQFF. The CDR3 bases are TGTGCCAGCCGGGGGGGCTTGTCCTACAATGAGCAGTTCTTC.

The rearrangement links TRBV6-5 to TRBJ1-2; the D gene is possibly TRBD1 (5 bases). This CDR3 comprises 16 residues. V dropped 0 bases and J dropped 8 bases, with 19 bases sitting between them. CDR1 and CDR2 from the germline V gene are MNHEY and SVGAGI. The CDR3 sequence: CASSYSRPGLLGGYTF. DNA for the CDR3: TGTGCCAGCAGTTACTCGAGGCCGGGGCTCCTCGGCGGCTACACCTTC.

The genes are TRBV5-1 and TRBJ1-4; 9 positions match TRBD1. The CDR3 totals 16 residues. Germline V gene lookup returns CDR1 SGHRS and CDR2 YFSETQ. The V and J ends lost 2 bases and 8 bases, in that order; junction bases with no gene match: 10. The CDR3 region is CASSLTNRDREEKLFF. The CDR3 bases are TGCGCCAGCAGCTTAACTAACCGGGACAGGGAAGAAAAACTGTTTTTT.

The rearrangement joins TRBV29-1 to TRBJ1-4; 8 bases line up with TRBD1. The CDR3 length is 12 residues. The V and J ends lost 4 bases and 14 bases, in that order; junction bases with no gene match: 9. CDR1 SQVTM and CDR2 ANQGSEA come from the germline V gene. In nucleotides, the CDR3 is TGCAGCGTTGTTATAGGACAGGGAGGCCTGTTTTTT. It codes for CSVVIGQGGLFF.

CDR3 region: CASSPHIWGDKLEAFF. In DNA form, the CDR3 reads TGTGCCAGTAGTCCCCATATCTGGGGGGACAAACTTGAAGCTTTCTTT. The rearrangement joins TRBV19 to TRBJ1-1; D possibly corresponds to TRBD1 (6 bases). Germline assignment: CDR1 LNHDA and CDR2 SQIVND (reference sequence). CDR3 length: 16 residues. With 5 bases removed from V and 7 bases from J, the gap between germline ends came to 23 bases.

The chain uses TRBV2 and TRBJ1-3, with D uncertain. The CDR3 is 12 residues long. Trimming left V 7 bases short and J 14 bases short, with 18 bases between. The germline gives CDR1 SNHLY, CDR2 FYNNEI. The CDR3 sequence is CASTTADLSLYF. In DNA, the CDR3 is TGTGCCAGCACAACGGCTGATCTATCCCTATATTTT.

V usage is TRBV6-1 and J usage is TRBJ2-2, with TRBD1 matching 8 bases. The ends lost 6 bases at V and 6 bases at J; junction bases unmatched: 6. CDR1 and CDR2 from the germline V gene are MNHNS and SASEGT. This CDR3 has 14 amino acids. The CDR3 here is CASSWTGSAGELFF. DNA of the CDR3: TGTGCCAGCAGCTGGACAGGGTCGGCCGGGGAGCTGTTTTTT.

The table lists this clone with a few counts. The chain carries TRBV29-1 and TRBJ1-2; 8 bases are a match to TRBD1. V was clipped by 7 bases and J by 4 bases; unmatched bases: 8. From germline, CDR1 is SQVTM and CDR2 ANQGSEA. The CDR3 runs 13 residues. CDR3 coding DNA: TGCAGCGCGGAGACAGGGGCAAGCTATGGCTACACCTTC. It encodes CSAETGASYGYTF.

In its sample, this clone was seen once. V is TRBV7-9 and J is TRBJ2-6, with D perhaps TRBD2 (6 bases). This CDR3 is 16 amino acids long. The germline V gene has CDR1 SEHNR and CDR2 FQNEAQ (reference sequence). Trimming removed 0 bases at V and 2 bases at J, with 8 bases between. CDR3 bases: TGTGCCAGCAGCTTAGCTGCGGGGACTGGGGCCAACGTCCTGACTTTC. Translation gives CASSLAAGTGANVLTF.

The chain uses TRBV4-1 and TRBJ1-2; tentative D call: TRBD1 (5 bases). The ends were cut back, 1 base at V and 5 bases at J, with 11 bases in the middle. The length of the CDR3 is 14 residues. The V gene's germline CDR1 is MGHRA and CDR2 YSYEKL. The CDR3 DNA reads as TGCGCCAGCAGCCAAGGGGGGGGACGTTATGGCTACACCTTC. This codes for CASSQGGGRYGYTF.

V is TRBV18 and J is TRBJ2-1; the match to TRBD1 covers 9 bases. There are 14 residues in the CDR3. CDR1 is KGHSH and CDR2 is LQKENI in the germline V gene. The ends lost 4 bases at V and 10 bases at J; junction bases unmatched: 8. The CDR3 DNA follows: TGTGCCAGCTCACTAACGACTGGGACAGGGGAGCAGTTCTTC. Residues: CASSLTTGTGEQFF.

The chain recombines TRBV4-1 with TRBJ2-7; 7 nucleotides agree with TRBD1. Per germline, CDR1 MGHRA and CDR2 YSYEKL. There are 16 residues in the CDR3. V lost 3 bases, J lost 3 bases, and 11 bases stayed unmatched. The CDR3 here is CASSHFGTAKSYEQYF. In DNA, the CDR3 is TGCGCCAGCAGCCATTTCGGGACAGCTAAGAGCTACGAGCAGTACTTC.

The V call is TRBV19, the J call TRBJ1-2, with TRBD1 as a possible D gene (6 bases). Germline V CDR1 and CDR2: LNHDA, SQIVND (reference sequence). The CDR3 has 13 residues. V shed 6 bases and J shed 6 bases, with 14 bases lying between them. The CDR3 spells CASSHREGDGYTF. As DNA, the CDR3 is TGTGCCAGTAGCCACAGGGAAGGCGATGGCTACACCTTC. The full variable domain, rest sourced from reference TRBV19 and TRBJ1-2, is DGGITQSPKYLFRKEGQNVTLSCEQNLNHDAMYWYRQDPGQGLRLIYYSQIVNDFQKGDIAEGYSVSREKKESFPLTVTSAQKNPTAFYLCASSHREGDGYTFGSGTRLTVV.

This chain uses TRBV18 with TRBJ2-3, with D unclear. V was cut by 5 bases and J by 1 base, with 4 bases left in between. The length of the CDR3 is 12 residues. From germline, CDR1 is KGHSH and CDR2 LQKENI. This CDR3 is CASSGGTDTQYF. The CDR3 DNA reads TGTGCCAGCTCAGGGGGCACAGATACGCAGTATTTT.

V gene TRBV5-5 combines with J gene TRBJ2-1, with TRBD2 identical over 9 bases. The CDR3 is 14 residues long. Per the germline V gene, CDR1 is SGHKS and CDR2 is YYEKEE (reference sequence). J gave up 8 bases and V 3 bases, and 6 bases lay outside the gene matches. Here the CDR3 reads CASSWRGGQHEQFF. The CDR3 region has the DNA TGTGCCAGCAGCTGGCGGGGGGGCCAACATGAGCAGTTCTTC.

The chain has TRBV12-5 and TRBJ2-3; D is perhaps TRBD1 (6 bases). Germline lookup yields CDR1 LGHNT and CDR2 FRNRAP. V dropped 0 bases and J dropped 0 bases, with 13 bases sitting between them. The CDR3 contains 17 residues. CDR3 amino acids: CASGLVRQDPSTDTQYF. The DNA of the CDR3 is TGTGCTAGTGGTTTGGTAAGACAGGACCCTAGCACAGATACGCAGTATTTT.

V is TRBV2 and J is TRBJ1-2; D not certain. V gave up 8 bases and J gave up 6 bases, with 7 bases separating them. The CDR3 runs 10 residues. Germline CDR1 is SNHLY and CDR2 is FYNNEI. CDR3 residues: CASEWDGYTF. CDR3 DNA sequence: TGTGCCAGCGAGTGGGATGGCTACACCTTC.

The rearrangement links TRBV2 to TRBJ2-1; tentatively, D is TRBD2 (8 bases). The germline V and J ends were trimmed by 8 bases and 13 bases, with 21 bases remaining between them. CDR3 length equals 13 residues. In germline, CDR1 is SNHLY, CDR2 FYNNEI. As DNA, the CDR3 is TGTGCCAGCCGGGAGGGGGCCTCTCTCCGACAGTTCTTC. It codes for CASREGASLRQFF.

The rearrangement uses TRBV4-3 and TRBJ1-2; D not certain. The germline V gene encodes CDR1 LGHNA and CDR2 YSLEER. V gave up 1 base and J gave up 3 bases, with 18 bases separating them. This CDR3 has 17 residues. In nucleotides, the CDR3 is TGCGCCAGCAGCCAAGTTTTTACGGAGGGCGACGACTATGGCTACACCTTC. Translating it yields CASSQVFTEGDDYGYTF.

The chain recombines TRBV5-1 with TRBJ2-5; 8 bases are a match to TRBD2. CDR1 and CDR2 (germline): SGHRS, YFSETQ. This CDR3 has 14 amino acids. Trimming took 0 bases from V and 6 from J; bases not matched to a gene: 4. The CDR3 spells CASSLAGGPKTQYF. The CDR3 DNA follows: TGCGCCAGCAGCTTGGCGGGGGGGCCGAAGACCCAGTACTTC.

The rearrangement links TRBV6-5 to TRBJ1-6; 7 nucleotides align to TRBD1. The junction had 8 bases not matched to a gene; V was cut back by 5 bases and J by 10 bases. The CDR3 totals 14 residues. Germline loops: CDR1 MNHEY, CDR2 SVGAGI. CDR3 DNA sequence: TGTGCCAGCAGTGAAAGACAGGGATGGTCACCCCTCCACTTT. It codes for CASSERQGWSPLHF.

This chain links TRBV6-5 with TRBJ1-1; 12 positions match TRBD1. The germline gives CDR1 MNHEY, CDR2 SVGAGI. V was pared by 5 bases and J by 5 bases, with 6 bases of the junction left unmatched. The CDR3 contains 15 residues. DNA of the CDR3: TGTGCCAGCAGTACCCTGGGACAGGGGGCGACTGAAGCTTTCTTT. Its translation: CASSTLGQGATEAFF.

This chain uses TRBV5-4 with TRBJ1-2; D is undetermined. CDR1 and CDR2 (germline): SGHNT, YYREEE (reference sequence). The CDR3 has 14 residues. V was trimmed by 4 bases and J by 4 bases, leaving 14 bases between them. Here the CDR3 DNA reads TGTGCCAGCAGCCCTTCTCGGGCCCTCTATGGCTACACCTTC. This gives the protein CASSPSRALYGYTF.